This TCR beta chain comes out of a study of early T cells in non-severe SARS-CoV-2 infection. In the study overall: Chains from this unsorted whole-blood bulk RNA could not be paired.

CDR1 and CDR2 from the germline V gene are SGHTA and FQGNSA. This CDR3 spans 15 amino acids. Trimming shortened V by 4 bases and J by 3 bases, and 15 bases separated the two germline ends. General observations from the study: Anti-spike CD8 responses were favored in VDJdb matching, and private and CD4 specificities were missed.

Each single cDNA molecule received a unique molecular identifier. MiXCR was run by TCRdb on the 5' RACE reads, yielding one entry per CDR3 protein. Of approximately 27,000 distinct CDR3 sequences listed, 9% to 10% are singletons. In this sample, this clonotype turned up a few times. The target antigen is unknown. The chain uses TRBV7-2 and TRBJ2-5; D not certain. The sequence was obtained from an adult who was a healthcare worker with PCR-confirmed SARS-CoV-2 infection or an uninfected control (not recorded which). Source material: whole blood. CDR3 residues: CASSSLRANEETQYF. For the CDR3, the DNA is TGTGCCAGCAGCTCCTTACGGGCAAACGAAGAGACCCAGTACTTC.